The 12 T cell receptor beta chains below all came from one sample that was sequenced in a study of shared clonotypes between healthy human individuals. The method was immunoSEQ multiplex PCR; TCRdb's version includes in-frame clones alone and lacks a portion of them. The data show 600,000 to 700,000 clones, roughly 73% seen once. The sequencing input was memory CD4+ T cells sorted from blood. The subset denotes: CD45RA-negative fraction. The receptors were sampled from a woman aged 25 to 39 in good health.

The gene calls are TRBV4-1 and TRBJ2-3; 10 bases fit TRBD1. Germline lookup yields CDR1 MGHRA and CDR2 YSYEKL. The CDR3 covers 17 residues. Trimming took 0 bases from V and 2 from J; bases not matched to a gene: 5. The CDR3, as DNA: TGCGCCAGCAGCCAAGATGCCGGGACAGGGGACACAGATACGCAGTATTTT. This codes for CASSQDAGTGDTDTQYF.

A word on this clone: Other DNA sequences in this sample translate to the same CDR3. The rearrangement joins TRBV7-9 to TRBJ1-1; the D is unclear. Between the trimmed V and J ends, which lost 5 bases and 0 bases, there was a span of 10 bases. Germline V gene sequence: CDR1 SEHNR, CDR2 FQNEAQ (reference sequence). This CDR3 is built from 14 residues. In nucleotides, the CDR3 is TGTGCCAGCAGCCCCGGACCTTTGAACACTGAAGCTTTCTTT. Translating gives CASSPGPLNTEAFF.

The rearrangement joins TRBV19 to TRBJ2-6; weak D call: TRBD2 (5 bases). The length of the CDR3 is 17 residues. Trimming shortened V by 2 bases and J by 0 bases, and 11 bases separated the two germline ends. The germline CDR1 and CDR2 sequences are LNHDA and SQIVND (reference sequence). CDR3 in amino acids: CASSIHSSPSGANVLTF. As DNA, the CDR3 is TGTGCCAGTAGTATACACTCTAGCCCCTCTGGGGCCAACGTCCTGACTTTC.

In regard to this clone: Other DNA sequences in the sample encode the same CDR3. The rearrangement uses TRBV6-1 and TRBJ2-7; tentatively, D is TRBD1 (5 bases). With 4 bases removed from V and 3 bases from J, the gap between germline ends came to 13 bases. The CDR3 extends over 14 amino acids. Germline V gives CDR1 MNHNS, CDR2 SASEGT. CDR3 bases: TGTGCCAGCAGTGGGCAGGGTATTAGCTACGAGCAGTACTTC. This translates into CASSGQGISYEQYF.

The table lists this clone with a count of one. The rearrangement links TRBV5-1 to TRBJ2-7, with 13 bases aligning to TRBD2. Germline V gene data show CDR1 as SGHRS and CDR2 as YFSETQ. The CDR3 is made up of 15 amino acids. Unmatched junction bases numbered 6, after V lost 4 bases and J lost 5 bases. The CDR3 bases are TGCGCCAGCAGCCCAGGACTAGCGGGAGTCGACGAGCAGTACTTC. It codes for CASSPGLAGVDEQYF.

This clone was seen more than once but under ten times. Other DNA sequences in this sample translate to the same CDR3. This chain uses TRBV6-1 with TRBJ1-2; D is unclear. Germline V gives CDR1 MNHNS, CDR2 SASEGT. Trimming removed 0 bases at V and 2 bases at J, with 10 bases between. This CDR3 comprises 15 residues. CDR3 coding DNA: TGTGCCAGCAGTGAAGCGCCTCAAGGCAACTATGGCTACACCTTC. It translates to CASSEAPQGNYGYTF.

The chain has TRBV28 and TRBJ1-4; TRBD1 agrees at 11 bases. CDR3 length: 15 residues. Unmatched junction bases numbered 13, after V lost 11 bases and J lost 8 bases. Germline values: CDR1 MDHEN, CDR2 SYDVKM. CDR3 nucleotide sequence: TGTGCCTCGAACGGAGGACAGGGGGCCCGCGAAAAACTGTTTTTT. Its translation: CASNGGQGAREKLFF.

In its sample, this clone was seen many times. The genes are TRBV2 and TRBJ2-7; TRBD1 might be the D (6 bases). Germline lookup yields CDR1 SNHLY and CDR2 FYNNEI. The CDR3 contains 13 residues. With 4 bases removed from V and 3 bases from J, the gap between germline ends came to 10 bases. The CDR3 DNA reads TGTGCCAGCAGTGCAACAGGGATCTACGAGCAGTACTTC. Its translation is CASSATGIYEQYF.

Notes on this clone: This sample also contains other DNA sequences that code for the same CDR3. In DNA form, the CDR3 reads TGCGCCAGCAGCGCGTCTGGCTCCTACGAGCAGTACTTC. The encoded protein is CASSASGSYEQYF. This rearrangement joins TRBV5-1 to TRBJ2-7; D call uncertain. The germline V and J ends were trimmed by 4 bases and 0 bases, with 8 bases remaining between them. Germline V gene sequence: CDR1 SGHRS, CDR2 YFSETQ. The CDR3 length is 13 residues.

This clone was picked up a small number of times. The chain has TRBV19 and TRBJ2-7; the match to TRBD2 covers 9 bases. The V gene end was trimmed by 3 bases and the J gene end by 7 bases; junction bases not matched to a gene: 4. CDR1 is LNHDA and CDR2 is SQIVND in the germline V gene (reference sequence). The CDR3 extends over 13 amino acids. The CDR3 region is CASSIGTSYEQYF. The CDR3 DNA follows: TGTGCCAGTAGTATTGGGACTAGCTATGAGCAGTACTTC.

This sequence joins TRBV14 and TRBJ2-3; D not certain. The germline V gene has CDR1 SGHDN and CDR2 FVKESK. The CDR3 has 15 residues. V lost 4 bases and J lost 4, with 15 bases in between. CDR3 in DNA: TGTGCCAGCAGCCTGGATCTAGGGCCTCCAGATACGCAGTATTTT. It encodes CASSLDLGPPDTQYF.

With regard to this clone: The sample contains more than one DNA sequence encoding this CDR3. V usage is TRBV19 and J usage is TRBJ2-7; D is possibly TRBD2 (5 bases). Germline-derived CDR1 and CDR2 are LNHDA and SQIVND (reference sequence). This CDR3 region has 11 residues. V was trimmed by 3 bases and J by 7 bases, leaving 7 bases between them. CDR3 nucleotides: TGTGCCAGTAGTATCCGCGGGGAGCAGTACTTC. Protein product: CASSIRGEQYF.